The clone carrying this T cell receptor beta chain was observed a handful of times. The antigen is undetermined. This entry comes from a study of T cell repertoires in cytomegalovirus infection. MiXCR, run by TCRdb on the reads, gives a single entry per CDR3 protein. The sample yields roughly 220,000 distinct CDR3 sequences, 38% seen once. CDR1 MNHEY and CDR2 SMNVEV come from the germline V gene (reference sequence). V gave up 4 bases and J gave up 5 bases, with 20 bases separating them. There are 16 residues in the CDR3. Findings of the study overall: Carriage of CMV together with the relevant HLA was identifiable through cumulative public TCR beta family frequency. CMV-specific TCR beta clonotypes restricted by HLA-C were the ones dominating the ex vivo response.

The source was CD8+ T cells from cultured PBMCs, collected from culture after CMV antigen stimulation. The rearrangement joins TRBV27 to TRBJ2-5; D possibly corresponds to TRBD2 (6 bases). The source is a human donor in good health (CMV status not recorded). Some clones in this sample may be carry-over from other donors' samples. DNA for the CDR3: TGTGCCAGCAGTTATCGCGGGGACCACTTAGGGGAGACCCAGTACTTC. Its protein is CASSYRGDHLGETQYF.